This paragraph reports one T cell receptor beta chain. The target antigen is unknown. This sample is part of a study of T cell responses to AZD1222 COVID-19 vaccine. Study summary: The analysis combined second doses at about 4 or about 12 weeks. Study-wide results and caveats: In the spike-specific TCR repertoire, nearly half reportedly target unmutated variant regions. No day 14 peak samples; only post-peak repertoires were characterized. Spike as a whole was targeted by vaccine-associated CD4 TCRs, dominant at 160-218 and 743-854.

This CDR3 comprises 15 residues. Deletions cut 1 base from V and 1 base from J, with 8 bases between. CDR1 is SGHDN, CDR2 FVKESK, per germline. The table came from immunoSEQ multiplex PCR; TCRdb's copy has only in-frame clones and leaves some out. The sample records 100,000 or so clones, about 86% being singletons. This specimen was peripheral blood, taken on day 0 of AZD1222 vaccination. The J gene is TRBJ1-3, the V gene TRBV14; D is undetermined. This clonotype was obtained from an adult in good health. The CDR3 DNA follows: TGTGCCAGCAGCCAAGGGCAGTCATCTGGAAACACCATATATTTT. Translating it yields CASSQGQSSGNTIYF.